A selection of T cell receptor beta chains follows, all from one sample in a study of human T cells and chemical hapten exposure. One entry per CDR3 protein results from TCRdb running MiXCR on the RACE reads. The sample has 65,000 to 95,000 distinct CDR3 sequences, 6.5% to 8.5% seen once. The sample consisted of whole blood, taken in connection with sensitization to the hapten diphenylcyclopropenone (DPC). These receptors were collected from a woman in her twenties or thirties with alopecia areata. Some clones in this sample may be carry-over from other donors' samples. Both conserved end residues are part of each CDR3. The order of the fields is J gene, clone size, V gene, D gene, CDR3 protein, CDR3 DNA. The D gene is left open where the match is weak. Some rows mark clone size as missing; the rest say once, few, many or name a class of expanded clone.

j_call: TRBJ2-1
clone_size: many
v_call: TRBV2
d_call: TRBD2
cdr3_aa: CASTYSGGAINEQFF
cdr3_nt: TGTGCCAGCACCTATAGCGGGGGGGCCATAAATGAGCAGTTCTTC

j_call: TRBJ1-5
clone_size: many
v_call: TRBV7-2
d_call: NA
cdr3_aa: CASSSQGTHQPQHF
cdr3_nt: TGTGCCAGCAGCTCCCAGGGGACCCATCAGCCCCAGCATTTT

j_call: TRBJ2-3
clone_size: many
v_call: TRBV2
d_call: NA
cdr3_aa: CASSERTDTQYF
cdr3_nt: TGTGCCAGCAGTGAAAGGACAGATACGCAGTATTTT

j_call: TRBJ1-1
clone_size: NA
v_call: TRBV7-8
d_call: NA
cdr3_aa: CASSSDLGTEAFF
cdr3_nt: TGTGCCAGCAGCTCCGACCTGGGCACTGAAGCTTTCTTT

j_call: TRBJ1-1
clone_size: many
v_call: TRBV6-1
d_call: TRBD1
cdr3_aa: CATQAGQDPDTEAFF
cdr3_nt: TGTGCCACCCAAGCGGGACAGGATCCGGACACTGAAGCTTTCTTT

j_call: TRBJ2-2
clone_size: many
v_call: TRBV7-9
d_call: NA
cdr3_aa: CASSGSVTNTGELFF
cdr3_nt: TGTGCCAGCTCTGGTAGTGTCACGAACACCGGGGAGCTGTTTTTT

j_call: TRBJ1-1
clone_size: many
v_call: TRBV4-1
d_call: NA
cdr3_aa: CASSQRSPGRVSAGTEAFF
cdr3_nt: TGCGCCAGCAGCCAAAGGAGCCCTGGCAGGGTTAGTGCGGGGACTGAAGCTTTCTTT

j_call: TRBJ2-3
clone_size: many
v_call: TRBV14
d_call: NA
cdr3_aa: CASSRLRKDTQYF
cdr3_nt: TGTGCCAGCAGCCGCCTGAGAAAAGATACGCAGTATTTT

j_call: TRBJ1-6
clone_size: many
v_call: TRBV20-1
d_call: NA
cdr3_aa: CSASIAQDIYNSPLHF
cdr3_nt: TGCAGTGCTAGTATAGCACAGGACATTTATAATTCACCCCTCCACTTT

j_call: TRBJ1-1
clone_size: NA
v_call: TRBV27
d_call: NA
cdr3_aa: CASSLRVLVTEAFF
cdr3_nt: TGTGCCAGCAGTCTCAGGGTGCTCGTGACTGAAGCTTTCTTT

j_call: TRBJ1-2
clone_size: NA
v_call: TRBV10-3
d_call: TRBD1
cdr3_aa: CAIRTGDYDGYTF
cdr3_nt: TGTGCCATTAGGACAGGGGATTACGATGGCTACACCTTC

j_call: TRBJ2-3
clone_size: few
v_call: TRBV18
d_call: NA
cdr3_aa: CASSPTRQSTDTQYF
cdr3_nt: TGTGCCAGCTCACCGACCCGCCAAAGCACAGATACGCAGTATTTT

j_call: TRBJ2-2
clone_size: many
v_call: TRBV6-5
d_call: NA
cdr3_aa: CATLTYGGFTGELFF
cdr3_nt: TGTGCCACCCTAACCTACGGGGGCTTCACCGGGGAGCTGTTTTTT

j_call: TRBJ2-1
clone_size: many
v_call: TRBV7-9
d_call: NA
cdr3_aa: CASSLPNLPYNEQFF
cdr3_nt: TGTGCCAGCAGCTTGCCCAACCTTCCCTACAATGAGCAGTTCTTC

j_call: TRBJ1-2
clone_size: many
v_call: TRBV7-9
d_call: NA
cdr3_aa: CASSLVGLTGDYGYTF
cdr3_nt: TGTGCCAGCAGCTTAGTGGGCCTGACAGGAGACTATGGCTACACCTTC

j_call: TRBJ2-1
clone_size: many
v_call: TRBV20-1
d_call: TRBD2
cdr3_aa: CSARLWTSSYNEQFF
cdr3_nt: TGCAGTGCTAGGTTGTGGACTAGCTCCTACAATGAGCAGTTCTTC

j_call: TRBJ2-7
clone_size: many
v_call: TRBV7-8
d_call: NA
cdr3_aa: CASSSADSFGTYEQYF
cdr3_nt: TGTGCCAGCAGCTCCGCCGACTCCTTTGGGACCTACGAGCAGTACTTC

j_call: TRBJ1-3
clone_size: NA
v_call: TRBV12-3/TRBV12-4
d_call: NA
cdr3_aa: CASSLMGSGNTIYF
cdr3_nt: TGTGCCAGCAGTTTAATGGGGTCTGGAAACACCATATATTTT

j_call: TRBJ1-1
clone_size: many
v_call: TRBV12-3/TRBV12-4
d_call: TRBD1
cdr3_aa: CASSGGQPHEAFF
cdr3_nt: TGTGCCAGCAGTGGGGGACAGCCGCATGAAGCTTTCTTT

j_call: TRBJ1-5
clone_size: many
v_call: TRBV27
d_call: TRBD1
cdr3_aa: CASGDRDEPQHF
cdr3_nt: TGTGCCAGCGGTGACAGGGACGAGCCCCAGCATTTT

j_call: TRBJ2-5
clone_size: many
v_call: TRBV7-2
d_call: TRBD2
cdr3_aa: CASSLDVAGGVETQYF
cdr3_nt: TGTGCCAGCAGCTTAGATGTAGCGGGGGGTGTCGAGACCCAGTACTTC

j_call: TRBJ2-1
clone_size: few
v_call: TRBV6-2/TRBV6-3
d_call: NA
cdr3_aa: CASSYRADNNEQFF
cdr3_nt: TGTGCCAGCAGTTACAGGGCGGACAACAATGAGCAGTTCTTC

j_call: TRBJ2-3
clone_size: many
v_call: TRBV12-3/TRBV12-4
d_call: NA
cdr3_aa: CASGRDTQYF
cdr3_nt: TGTGCCAGCGGAAGGGATACGCAGTATTTT

j_call: TRBJ2-7
clone_size: many
v_call: TRBV20-1
d_call: NA
cdr3_aa: CSAISEAYEQYF
cdr3_nt: TGCAGTGCTATTAGTGAAGCCTACGAGCAGTACTTC

j_call: TRBJ2-3
clone_size: many
v_call: TRBV30
d_call: NA
cdr3_aa: CAWTGVSTDTQYF
cdr3_nt: TGTGCCTGGACGGGGGTCTCCACAGATACGCAGTATTTT

j_call: TRBJ2-1
clone_size: many
v_call: TRBV13
d_call: TRBD2
cdr3_aa: CASSTPGLGIGGNEQFF
cdr3_nt: TGTGCCAGCAGCACGCCGGGACTAGGTATTGGAGGAAATGAGCAGTTCTTC

j_call: TRBJ2-5
clone_size: NA
v_call: TRBV7-2
d_call: TRBD2
cdr3_aa: CASSLGLAGGVQETQYF
cdr3_nt: TGTGCCAGCAGCTTAGGACTAGCGGGGGGGGTACAAGAGACCCAGTACTTC

j_call: TRBJ2-3
clone_size: many
v_call: TRBV5-1
d_call: NA
cdr3_aa: CASSSGESTDTQYF
cdr3_nt: TGCGCCAGCAGCTCCGGGGAAAGCACAGATACGCAGTATTTT

j_call: TRBJ2-7
clone_size: many
v_call: TRBV3-1
d_call: NA
cdr3_aa: CASSPSSYEQYF
cdr3_nt: TGTGCCAGCAGCCCCAGCTCCTACGAGCAGTACTTC

j_call: TRBJ1-1
clone_size: many
v_call: TRBV14
d_call: NA
cdr3_aa: CASSPSDRYMNTEAFF
cdr3_nt: TGTGCCAGCAGCCCGAGCGACCGATACATGAACACTGAAGCTTTCTTT

j_call: TRBJ1-2
clone_size: many
v_call: TRBV7-8
d_call: NA
cdr3_aa: CASSFLSPQGYTF
cdr3_nt: TGTGCCAGCAGCTTTTTGTCCCCTCAGGGCTACACCTTC

j_call: TRBJ2-7
clone_size: NA
v_call: TRBV11-2
d_call: NA
cdr3_aa: CASSRDTLTEQYF
cdr3_nt: TGTGCCAGCAGCCGGGACACCCTCACCGAGCAGTACTTC

j_call: TRBJ2-7
clone_size: few
v_call: TRBV20-1
d_call: TRBD1
cdr3_aa: CSAARRDRSSYEQYF
cdr3_nt: TGCAGTGCAGCAAGACGGGACAGAAGCTCCTACGAGCAGTACTTC

j_call: TRBJ2-2
clone_size: few
v_call: TRBV27
d_call: NA
cdr3_aa: CASSGTGELFF
cdr3_nt: TGTGCCAGCAGTGGGACCGGGGAGCTGTTTTTT

j_call: TRBJ2-7
clone_size: NA
v_call: TRBV13
d_call: NA
cdr3_aa: CASSFFGEQYF
cdr3_nt: TGTGCCAGCAGCTTTTTTGGGGAGCAGTACTTC

j_call: TRBJ2-6
clone_size: many
v_call: TRBV5-5
d_call: NA
cdr3_aa: CASSFAPPAASGANVLTF
cdr3_nt: TGTGCCAGCAGCTTTGCCCCACCGGCTGCCTCTGGGGCCAACGTCCTGACTTTC

j_call: TRBJ1-1
clone_size: NA
v_call: TRBV7-6
d_call: NA
cdr3_aa: CAISVGGRAEAFF
cdr3_nt: TGTGCCATCAGCGTGGGGGGACGGGCGGAAGCTTTCTTT

j_call: TRBJ2-4
clone_size: many
v_call: TRBV5-1
d_call: NA
cdr3_aa: CASSSDRGRLADLAKNIQYF
cdr3_nt: TGCGCCAGCAGCTCGGACAGGGGAAGACTAGCGGATCTAGCCAAAAACATTCAGTACTTC

j_call: TRBJ1-6
clone_size: NA
v_call: TRBV28
d_call: NA
cdr3_aa: CASSLDRYSPLHF
cdr3_nt: TGTGCCAGCAGTTTAGACAGATATTCACCCCTCCACTTT

j_call: TRBJ1-3
clone_size: few
v_call: TRBV29-1
d_call: NA
cdr3_aa: CSVVSGFSGNTIYF
cdr3_nt: TGCAGCGTTGTGTCCGGTTTCTCTGGAAACACCATATATTTT

j_call: TRBJ1-3
clone_size: few
v_call: TRBV6-1
d_call: NA
cdr3_aa: CASSKDRSGNTIYF
cdr3_nt: TGTGCCAGCAGTAAGGATCGCTCTGGAAACACCATATATTTT

j_call: TRBJ1-3
clone_size: NA
v_call: TRBV7-9
d_call: NA
cdr3_aa: CASSLPNVGSGNTIYF
cdr3_nt: TGTGCCAGCAGCTTACCCAATGTGGGTTCTGGAAACACCATATATTTT

j_call: TRBJ2-1
clone_size: few
v_call: TRBV19
d_call: NA
cdr3_aa: CASSIYRGSGRPGIANEQFF
cdr3_nt: TGTGCCAGTAGTATATATCGGGGTTCGGGACGGCCAGGTATTGCCAATGAGCAGTTCTTC

j_call: TRBJ2-3
clone_size: many
v_call: TRBV5-1
d_call: NA
cdr3_aa: CASSLDWRGIVGGKYF
cdr3_nt: TGCGCCAGCAGCTTGGATTGGCGGGGCATCGTCGGTGGAAAGTATTTT

j_call: TRBJ1-2
clone_size: many
v_call: TRBV20-1
d_call: NA
cdr3_aa: CSATREGRSGGYTF
cdr3_nt: TGCAGTGCTACCCGAGAAGGAAGGAGTGGTGGCTACACCTTC

j_call: TRBJ1-6
clone_size: many
v_call: TRBV10-3
d_call: NA
cdr3_aa: CAISPRDRNSPLHF
cdr3_nt: TGTGCCATCAGCCCCCGGGATCGGAATTCACCCCTCCACTTT

j_call: TRBJ1-4
clone_size: NA
v_call: TRBV30
d_call: NA
cdr3_aa: CAWSVAATNEKLFF
cdr3_nt: TGTGCCTGGAGTGTCGCAGCAACTAATGAAAAACTGTTTTTT

j_call: TRBJ1-2
clone_size: few
v_call: TRBV20-1
d_call: TRBD1
cdr3_aa: CSARDQQGAQGYTF
cdr3_nt: TGCAGTGCTAGGGACCAACAGGGGGCACAGGGCTACACCTTC

j_call: TRBJ2-1
clone_size: many
v_call: TRBV24-1
d_call: TRBD2
cdr3_aa: CATSDRTSGGGDEQFF
cdr3_nt: TGTGCCACCAGTGATCGGACTAGCGGGGGGGGCGATGAGCAGTTCTTC

j_call: TRBJ1-1
clone_size: NA
v_call: TRBV11-2
d_call: NA
cdr3_aa: CASSWGHLNTEAFF
cdr3_nt: TGTGCCAGCAGCTGGGGACACTTGAACACTGAAGCTTTCTTT

j_call: TRBJ2-5
clone_size: NA
v_call: TRBV3-1
d_call: NA
cdr3_aa: CASSQMIETQYF
cdr3_nt: TGTGCCAGCAGCCAAATGATAGAGACCCAGTACTTC

j_call: TRBJ2-1
clone_size: many
v_call: TRBV3-1
d_call: NA
cdr3_aa: CASSQGAPSSYNEQFF
cdr3_nt: TGTGCCAGCAGCCAAGGAGCGCCATCTTCCTACAATGAGCAGTTCTTC

j_call: TRBJ1-1
clone_size: NA
v_call: TRBV20-1
d_call: NA
cdr3_aa: CSASNPDSRPEAFF
cdr3_nt: TGCAGTGCCTCTAATCCTGACAGCCGTCCTGAAGCTTTCTTT

j_call: TRBJ2-7
clone_size: many
v_call: TRBV5-1
d_call: NA
cdr3_aa: CASSYTGPEQYF
cdr3_nt: TGCGCCAGCAGCTACACAGGGCCTGAGCAGTACTTC

j_call: TRBJ1-5
clone_size: few
v_call: TRBV2
d_call: NA
cdr3_aa: CASTFRGPTQHF
cdr3_nt: TGTGCCAGCACCTTCAGGGGACCCACCCAGCATTTT

j_call: TRBJ2-2
clone_size: NA
v_call: TRBV19
d_call: NA
cdr3_aa: CASSTGRVIGELFF
cdr3_nt: TGTGCCAGTAGTACGGGACGAGTGATCGGGGAGCTGTTTTTT

j_call: TRBJ1-2
clone_size: many
v_call: TRBV6-5
d_call: NA
cdr3_aa: CASSYKLEGGYTF
cdr3_nt: TGTGCCAGCAGTTACAAGCTAGAGGGTGGCTACACCTTC